This T cell receptor (beta chain) emerged from a study of T-cell memory formation after mild COVID-19. Comments on this clonotype: Antigen: not known.

TCRdb reprocessed the 5' RACE reads via MiXCR and lists one record per CDR3 protein. This sample has some 68,000 distinct CDR3 sequences, with around 15% found just once. Overall study findings and caveats: Clones which contracted sat mainly in CM and EM if CD4+, and in EMRA if CD8+. Clones that contracted from day 15 to 85 had balanced CD4/CD8; later expanders were CD4+ biased. Confirmation of SARS-CoV-2 specificity was lacking for second-wave clones peaking day 37.

The CDR3 runs 16 residues. The V gene's germline CDR1 is SGHTA and CDR2 FQGTGA. Unmatched junction bases numbered 6, after V lost 2 bases and J lost 7 bases. The receptor's source is an adult woman who had mild COVID-19 (a few samples of this study predate the infection). Cell type and time point are not known. V is TRBV7-3 and J is TRBJ2-2; 11 nucleotides align to TRBD1. Material: PBMCs or a T cell subset sorted from them (not recorded which). The DNA for the CDR3 is TGTGCCAGCAGCTTATGGCGGACAGGGGGCGACGGGGAGCTGTTTTTT. Amino acid sequence: CASSLWRTGGDGELFF.